A single T cell receptor beta chain is shown here with its context. Its antigen specificity is not known. One base away there is no much larger clone; base qualities are not given. In the prospective study, participants were 18 to 89 years old, resided in fewer than 25 geographic areas of the United States, and were enrolled through a virtual design. To assign participants to cohorts, the prospective study relied on clinical history that participants themselves reported in a screening survey and a study questionnaire. Exposed participants had been in contact with someone with a PCR-confirmed or clinician-diagnosed COVID-19 case within 2 weeks of study entry. In the prospective study, whole blood, serum and a nasopharyngeal or oropharyngeal swab were collected from each participant by mobile phlebotomists. Participants in the prospective study had the option to provide additional blood draws and questionnaires over a roughly 2-month period. Before DNA extraction, prospective study blood samples were shipped either frozen or at room temperature.

These data belong to a study of blood T cell repertoires in COVID-19 (dated by TCRdb to 2020 to 2021). Background on the whole study: Samples from collaborators originated in the United States, Italy and Spain and spanned both the acute and convalescent phases of COVID-19. The prospective study material was composed of cDNA or gDNA derived from T cells, B-cell-depleted T cells, or PBMCs. Deeply sampled blood TCRbeta repertoires from subjects exposed to, actively infected with, or recovered from COVID-19 were included in the dataset. A freely available public database, intended as a resource for researchers studying the immune response to SARS-CoV-2, is where the repertoires were released. Samples came from the ongoing ImmuneRACE study (first 160 participants) plus 1,254 subjects from 6 global collaborators. Nearly every sample came with metadata listing a de-identified subject ID, COVID-19 status, age in years and sex. Where available, HLA class I and class II types were taken from metadata supplied by the sample provider and were not determined by assay-based typing.

The immunoSEQ Assay, a bias-controlled multiplex PCR, was used to amplify TCRbeta CDR3 regions from genomic DNA. The authors' analysis ran thus. Nucleated cell counts per sample were estimated from amplification of reference gene primers within the assay. To quantify the absolute abundance of each unique TCRbeta CDR3 rearrangement, sequence reads were collapsed and filtered. Productive Simpson clonality was computed per sample as the square root of Simpson's diversity index over productive rearrangements. TCRdb carries this immuneACCESS record with in-frame sequences only. Its versions omit some clonotypes, under half of them owing to an unresolved V gene in the studies checked, with the rest unexplained. V and J calls and clone size are as listed in that table; D and trimming were resolved from the DNA. The sample yields 150,000 to 200,000 clones; around four fifths were counted once. Roughly 5.6% of the sample rests with the top ten.

On the study overall, not on this receptor specifically: The amount of clinical and demographic metadata varied by source and participant and was provided uncurated.

CDR1 is given as SNHLY and CDR2 as FYNNEI, both from the germline V gene. Trimming takes 6 bases from V and 3 bases from J, and the germline ends sit 8 bases apart. The CDR3 goes from the cysteine to the phenylalanine over 13 residues. Only the CDR3 DNA is retained, 39 bases long and in frame from the first base. The sequencing sample was made of PBMCs or T cells enriched from blood (not recorded which). The chain is encoded by TRBV2 joined to TRBJ2-2; tentative D gene TRBD2, with 6 bases matching. The clonotype comes from an older man who had been exposed to COVID-19. The CDR3 reads CASRTSDTGELFF. The DNA sequence follows: TGTGCCAGCAGGACTAGTGACACCGGGGAGCTGTTTTTT.